This T cell receptor beta chain was sequenced during a study of shared clonotypes between healthy human individuals. Study-wide points: A reduction in generation probabilities was seen for non-shared clonotypes relative to those shared by all four donors. Sampling was confined to blood; repertoires within tissues likely differ.

Profiled with immunoSEQ multiplex PCR; TCRdb holds only in-frame clones, not every one. The table has fewer than 800,000 clones, just over 90% seen once. This clone occurred once. Its matching antigen is unknown. Naivety among CD8 cells was defined by CD45RO negativity and positive CCR7 selection, thereby excluding terminally differentiated effector memory CD45RA+ cells. Trimming took 0 bases from V and 6 from J; bases not matched to a gene: 9. There are 16 residues in the CDR3. Germline values: CDR1 SGHRS, CDR2 YFSETQ. The TCR comes from a man aged 25 to 40 in good health. The V call is TRBV5-1, the J call TRBJ2-1; 7 bases agree with TRBD1. The sequenced material came from naive CD8+ T cells sorted from blood. The CDR3 loop is CASSLAYGQGVNEQFF. In DNA form, the CDR3 reads TGCGCCAGCAGCTTGGCCTATGGGCAGGGGGTCAATGAGCAGTTCTTC.